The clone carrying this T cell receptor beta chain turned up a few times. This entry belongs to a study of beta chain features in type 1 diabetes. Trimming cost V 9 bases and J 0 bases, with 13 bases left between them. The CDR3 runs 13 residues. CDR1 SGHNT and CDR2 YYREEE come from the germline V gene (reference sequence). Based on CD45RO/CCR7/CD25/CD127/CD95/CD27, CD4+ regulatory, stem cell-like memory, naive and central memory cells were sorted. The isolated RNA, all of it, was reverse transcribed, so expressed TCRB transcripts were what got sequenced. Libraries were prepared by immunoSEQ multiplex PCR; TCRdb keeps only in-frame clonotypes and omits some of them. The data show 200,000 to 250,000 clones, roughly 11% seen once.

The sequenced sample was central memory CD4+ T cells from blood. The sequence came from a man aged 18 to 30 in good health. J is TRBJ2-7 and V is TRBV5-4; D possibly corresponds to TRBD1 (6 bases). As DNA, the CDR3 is TGTGCCACCCGAGGACAGATCTCCTACGAGCAGTACTTC. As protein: CATRGQISYEQYF.